A single sample gave rise to the 6 T cell receptor beta chains below, sequenced in a study of T-cell memory formation after mild COVID-19. Using its own MiXCR run on the 5' RACE reads, TCRdb lists one record per CDR3 protein. This repertoire shows 550,000 to 600,000 distinct CDR3 sequences, roughly 20% found once; its top ten account for about 8.7%. The sequenced material came from PBMCs or a T cell subset sorted from them (not recorded which). Receptor source: an adult woman who had mild COVID-19 (a few samples of this study predate the infection). Cell type and time point are not known.

In nucleotides, the CDR3 is TGTGCCAGCAGTTCCCCGGCTAGCGGGAGCGCGTCGGGGACAGATACGCAGTATTTT. This gives the protein CASSSPASGSASGTDTQYF. The chain links TRBV6-5 to TRBJ2-3, with TRBD2 matching 10 bases. The V gene end was trimmed by 4 bases and the J gene end by 3 bases; junction bases not matched to a gene: 16. The CDR3 has 19 amino acids. Germline lookup yields CDR1 MNHEY and CDR2 SVGAGI.

V and J are TRBV6-2 or TRBV6-3 and TRBJ2-5, with D unresolved. V was pared by 0 bases and J by 5 bases, with 19 bases between. CDR3 size: 17 residues. Germline V gene sequence: CDR1 MNHEY, CDR2 SVGEGT. The CDR3 loop is CASSYSRRPNVGETQYF. The CDR3 coding sequence is TGTGCCAGCAGTTACTCGCGACGACCTAACGTTGGGGAGACCCAGTACTTC.

This chain links TRBV6-2 or TRBV6-3 with TRBJ2-1; 7 nucleotides line up with TRBD2. V dropped 4 bases and J dropped 6; count of bases not matched to a gene: 6. This CDR3 spans 14 amino acids. Germline lookup yields CDR1 MNHEY and CDR2 SVGEGT. The DNA of the CDR3 is TGTGCCAGCAGTTTCGGACTAGGGAGCAATGAGCAGTTCTTC. Its protein product is CASSFGLGSNEQFF.

This clonotype appeared a few times. The rearrangement links TRBV7-8 to TRBJ2-7; D may be TRBD1 or TRBD2 (5 bases each). Trimming pared 5 bases from V and 4 bases from J, leaving 18 bases between. CDR3 length: 15 residues. Germline CDR1 reads SGHVS; CDR2 reads FQNEAQ. The CDR3: CASSPGPGTEYEQYF. CDR3 DNA sequence: TGTGCCAGCAGCCCTGGACCCGGGACGGAATACGAGCAGTACTTC.

The sample holds one count of this clonotype. This chain links TRBV7-2 with TRBJ2-3, with 10 bases that match TRBD2. Germline CDR1 and CDR2: SGHTA and FQGNSA. Trimming took 10 bases from V and 2 from J; bases not matched to a gene: 9. The CDR3 runs to 15 residues. The CDR3 loop is CANGVAGGNTDTQYF. The CDR3 coding sequence is TGTGCCAACGGGGTAGCGGGGGGAAACACAGATACGCAGTATTTT.

The chain carries TRBV7-3 and TRBJ2-3; either TRBD1 or TRBD2 may fit D (6 bases each). Deletions cut 4 bases from V and 1 base from J, with 12 bases between. The CDR3 contains 15 residues. Per the germline V gene, CDR1 is SGHTA and CDR2 is FQGTGA. Written as DNA, the CDR3 is TGTGCCAGCAGCTCCCAGGGGACTGGCACAGATACGCAGTATTTT. Translated, it gives CASSSQGTGTDTQYF.